The rows below give T cell receptor beta chains drawn from one sample of a study of CD8 T cells in ankylosing spondylitis. TCRdb recomputed calls from the 5' RACE reads with MiXCR, one row per CDR3 protein. The table shows some 30,000 distinct CDR3 sequences, with about 14% occurring only once. The material sequenced was blood. The receptor source for this set is a male donor with ankylosing spondylitis or in good health (not recorded which). CDR3s include the opening cysteine and the closing phenylalanine or tryptophan. A D gene is named only where the DNA matches it firmly. Rows may omit the clone size; those that give it use once, few, many or a size class.

J: TRBJ2-3
size: .
D: TRBD2
V: TRBV6-5
DNA: TGTGCCAGCAGTTATGGGACTAGCGGATATACGCAGTATTTT
CDR3: CASSYGTSGYTQYF

J: TRBJ2-2
size: few
D: .
V: TRBV27
DNA: TGTGCCAGCAGTTTGGGCAGATACACCGGGGAGCTGTTTTTT
CDR3: CASSLGRYTGELFF

J: TRBJ2-5
size: few
D: TRBD1
V: TRBV4-2
DNA: TGTGCCAGCAGCCAGGAGGGACAGGGGATGGGAAAGACCCAGTACTTC
CDR3: CASSQEGQGMGKTQYF

J: TRBJ1-4
size: .
D: .
V: TRBV7-2
DNA: TGTGCCAGCAGCTTACATCCAGGAACTAATGAAAAACTGTTTTTT
CDR3: CASSLHPGTNEKLFF

J: TRBJ1-4
size: .
D: .
V: TRBV29-1
DNA: TGCAGCGTTGGGGCAGGGGCTAATGAAAAACTGTTTTTT
CDR3: CSVGAGANEKLFF

J: TRBJ2-1
size: .
D: .
V: TRBV5-1
DNA: TGCGCCAGCTACCAAGGGCCAAACAATGAGCAGTTCTTC
CDR3: CASYQGPNNEQFF

J: TRBJ2-2
size: few
D: .
V: TRBV6-2/TRBV6-3
DNA: TGTGCCAGCAGTTTTACCCGGACAGCCGACGTCGCCGGGGAGCTGTTTTTT
CDR3: CASSFTRTADVAGELFF

J: TRBJ2-1
size: few
D: TRBD2
V: TRBV11-2
DNA: TGTGCCAGCAGCTTAAGTGGGGGGAGGGTACGAAATGAGCAGTTCTTC
CDR3: CASSLSGGRVRNEQFF

J: TRBJ1-1
size: few
D: .
V: TRBV7-2
DNA: TGTGCCAGCAGCTTAGTTCAGGACACTGAAGCTTTCTTT
CDR3: CASSLVQDTEAFF

J: TRBJ2-4
size: few
D: .
V: TRBV2
DNA: TGTGCCAGTGGTGGCGCCCTAGAGAGCATTCAGTACTTC
CDR3: CASGGALESIQYF

J: TRBJ2-7
size: .
D: TRBD1
V: TRBV12-3/TRBV12-4
DNA: TGTGCCAGCAGTTCAGGACAGGGGCCCTACGAGCAGTACTTC
CDR3: CASSSGQGPYEQYF

J: TRBJ2-2
size: few
D: .
V: TRBV10-3
DNA: TGTGCCATCAGTGAGTCCAGGACCGGGGAGCTGTTTTTT
CDR3: CAISESRTGELFF

J: TRBJ2-5
size: many
D: .
V: TRBV20-1
DNA: TGCAGTGCTAGAGAGATTGGCCAAGAGACCCAGTACTTC
CDR3: CSAREIGQETQYF

J: TRBJ2-1
size: few
D: .
V: TRBV4-1
DNA: TGCGCCAGCAGCGAGTCGGGAACTAATGAGCAGTTCTTC
CDR3: CASSESGTNEQFF

J: TRBJ2-2
size: few
D: .
V: TRBV24-1
DNA: TGTGCCACCAGTGCGACCAGCACCGGGGAGCTGTTTTTT
CDR3: CATSATSTGELFF

J: TRBJ1-4
size: few
D: .
V: TRBV12-3/TRBV12-4
DNA: TGTGCCAGCAGTGATTCCGGGTCTCAACTGTTTTTT
CDR3: CASSDSGSQLFF

J: TRBJ2-1
size: few
D: .
V: TRBV5-1
DNA: TGCGCCAGCAGCTTGGAATCAAGAACCGGTGAGCAGTTCTTC
CDR3: CASSLESRTGEQFF

J: TRBJ1-4
size: few
D: .
V: TRBV20-1
DNA: TGCAGTGCTTCTGAACAGGGAGTCCACGAAAAACTGTTTTTT
CDR3: CSASEQGVHEKLFF

J: TRBJ2-3
size: few
D: .
V: TRBV7-2
DNA: TGTGCCAGCAGCTTAGCGGAGTTATTCGATACGCAGTATTTT
CDR3: CASSLAELFDTQYF

J: TRBJ2-1
size: few
D: TRBD2
V: TRBV12-3/TRBV12-4
DNA: TGTGCCAGCAGTTCGGGACTAGCGGGAGTTTTGAATGAGCAGTTCTTC
CDR3: CASSSGLAGVLNEQFF

J: TRBJ2-3
size: many
D: .
V: TRBV3-1
DNA: TGTGCCAGCAGCCCGGCCACAGATACGCAGTATTTT
CDR3: CASSPATDTQYF

J: TRBJ2-7
size: .
D: TRBD1
V: TRBV19
DNA: TGTGCCAGTAGTGCCCTGGGACAGGACTACGAGCAGTACTTC
CDR3: CASSALGQDYEQYF

J: TRBJ2-1
size: few
D: TRBD2
V: TRBV20-1
DNA: TGCAGTGCTGACAAACTAGCGGGAGCCGAAAATGAGCAGTTCTTC
CDR3: CSADKLAGAENEQFF

J: TRBJ2-3
size: .
D: TRBD2
V: TRBV6-5
DNA: TGTGCCAGCACCCCGCCCTGGACTAGGCTATCGTGCACAGATACGCAGTATTTT
CDR3: CASTPPWTRLSCTDTQYF